A single sample gave rise to the 21 T cell receptor beta chains below, sequenced in a study of shared T cell receptors in the human thymus. The method was immunoSEQ multiplex PCR; TCRdb's version includes in-frame clones alone and lacks a portion of them. The data contain some 700,000 clones, 85% to 90% of them seen just once; the ten biggest clones take up over 0.008%. The same specimen was also included in a second study, on human thymus T cells.

Sequenced: thymocytes. These receptors were obtained from a boy in the first two years of life with a congenital heart defect.

This chain uses TRBV27 with TRBJ1-3, with D unresolved. CDR3 size: 14 residues. Germline V gene lookup returns CDR1 MNHEY and CDR2 SMNVEV (reference sequence). The germline V and J ends were trimmed by 6 bases and 5 bases, with 14 bases remaining between them. DNA of the CDR3: TGTGCCAGCAGCCCCCGGGGAATCCGAAACACCATATATTTT. Encoded protein: CASSPRGIRNTIYF.

V and J are TRBV6-6 and TRBJ2-3; 7 bases match TRBD1. The germline gives CDR1 MNHNY, CDR2 SVGAGI (reference sequence). The V gene end was trimmed by 8 bases and the J gene end by 2 bases; junction bases not matched to a gene: 10. CDR3 size: 15 residues. The CDR3 is CASFSGQSPTDTQYF. The CDR3 nucleotides are TGTGCCAGCTTTTCGGGACAGTCACCCACAGATACGCAGTATTTT.

The chain joins TRBV7-3 to TRBJ2-7; 7 nucleotides line up with TRBD1. The CDR3 is 15 amino acids. Germline trimming cut 5 bases from V and 2 bases from J; bases unmatched to any gene: 9. The germline CDR1 and CDR2 sequences are SGHTA and FQGTGA. CDR3 in amino acids: CASSLTGKVPYEQYF. CDR3 coding DNA: TGTGCCAGCAGCCTGACAGGGAAGGTCCCCTACGAGCAGTACTTC.

The CDR3 DNA follows: TGTGCCAGCAGCTCCAGGGGGCGCGGGAAAGAGACCCAGTACTTC. As protein: CASSSRGRGKETQYF. The chain carries TRBV11-2 and TRBJ2-5; 8 positions match TRBD1. CDR3 length: 15 amino acids. J lost 3 bases, V lost 4 bases, and 7 bases had no gene match. In germline, CDR1 is SGHAT, CDR2 FQNNGV.

The chain joins TRBV6-5 to TRBJ2-2, with TRBD2 matching over 7 bases. The CDR3 loop spans 15 amino acids. With 6 bases clipped from V and 5 bases from J, the junction kept 9 bases outside the gene matches. CDR1 MNHEY and CDR2 SVGAGI come from the germline V gene. Here the CDR3 DNA reads TGTGCCAGCAGACTCACTAGCGATCCAACCGGGGAGCTGTTTTTT. It translates to CASRLTSDPTGELFF.

The gene calls are TRBV28 and TRBJ1-4; 7 bases align to TRBD1. CDR3 length: 13 residues. Germline V gives CDR1 MDHEN, CDR2 SYDVKM. V gave up 2 bases and J gave up 10 bases; unmatched junction bases: 4. CDR3: CASSLGQGGKLFF. CDR3 coding DNA: TGTGCCAGCAGTTTAGGCCAGGGGGGAAAACTGTTTTTT.

This clone occurred once. V is TRBV4-2 and J is TRBJ2-5; 14 nucleotides match TRBD2. Germline CDR1 is LGHNA and CDR2 is YNFKEQ. The ends lost 1 base at V and 4 bases at J; junction bases unmatched: 8. The CDR3 consists of 18 residues. The DNA of the CDR3 is TGTGCCAGCAGCCAAGGTCCCCGACTAGCGGGAGGGGTAGAGACCCAGTACTTC. This codes for CASSQGPRLAGGVETQYF.

This clone was detected once. This chain links TRBV18 with TRBJ2-5, with D uncertain. Trimming pared 11 bases from V and 1 base from J, leaving 20 bases between. CDR1 is KGHSH and CDR2 is LQKENI in the germline V gene. The CDR3 sequence is 15 residues long. In nucleotides, the CDR3 is TGTGCCTTCCTAACCAGGCTTCCTATCCAAGAGACCCAGTACTTC. Translation gives CAFLTRLPIQETQYF.

J is TRBJ2-7 and V is TRBV4-1; 12 bases line up with TRBD2. V lost 3 bases to trimming and J lost 0 bases; unmatched junction nucleotides: 12. CDR1 is MGHRA and CDR2 is YSYEKL in the germline V gene. The CDR3 contains 19 residues. CDR3 nucleotide sequence: TGCGCCAGCAGCCAGTCGACTAGCGGGAGTGCTCTAAGCTCCTACGAGCAGTACTTC. As protein: CASSQSTSGSALSSYEQYF.

The V gene is TRBV5-6, the J gene TRBJ2-7, with D perhaps TRBD1 (6 bases). With 1 base removed from V and 6 bases from J, the gap between germline ends came to 11 bases. The CDR3 contains 13 residues. CDR1 and CDR2 (germline): SGHDT, YYEEEE. CDR3 in amino acids: CASSLTLGGEQYF. DNA for the CDR3: TGTGCCAGCAGCTTGACACTAGGGGGCGAGCAGTACTTC.

This clone came up a few times. The gene calls are TRBV4-3 and TRBJ2-4; D may be TRBD2 (6 bases). The V gene's germline CDR1 is LGHNA and CDR2 YSLEER. Trimming pared 0 bases from V and 0 bases from J, leaving 12 bases between. The CDR3 is 17 residues long. This CDR3 reads CASSQDKGGTAKNIQYF. The CDR3 bases are TGCGCCAGCAGCCAAGACAAAGGCGGGACAGCCAAAAACATTCAGTACTTC.

V gene TRBV4-3 combines with J gene TRBJ2-1; TRBD2 matches at 8 bases. The J segment lost 6 bases and the V segment lost 4 bases, leaving 11 bases of the junction unmatched. There are 16 residues in the CDR3. Germline V CDR1 and CDR2: LGHNA, YSLEER. CDR3 nucleotide sequence: TGCGCCAGCAGCCCAAGTAGAGGCGGGAGGATCAATGAGCAGTTCTTC. This encodes CASSPSRGGRINEQFF.

This clone was picked up one time. The V and J genes are TRBV6-1 and TRBJ1-1; D might be TRBD1 (5 bases). CDR3 length: 13 amino acids. From germline, CDR1 is MNHNS and CDR2 SASEGT. V was clipped by 5 bases and J by 13 bases, with 20 bases between them. As DNA, the CDR3 is TGTGCCAGCAGTACACCATCCACAGGTTCTGTTTTCTTT. This gives the protein CASSTPSTGSVFF.

This clone was seen more than once but under ten times. The chain is built from TRBV4-3 and TRBJ2-4; 11 positions match TRBD1. The CDR3 runs 18 residues. J was trimmed by 1 base and V by 4 bases; bases with no gene match: 9. Looked up from germline, CDR1 is LGHNA and CDR2 is YSLEER. CDR3 nucleotide sequence: TGCGCCAGCAGCCGGGACAGGGGGAAGGGGTTGGCCAAAAACATTCAGTACTTC. It encodes CASSRDRGKGLAKNIQYF.

The V call is TRBV7-2, the J call TRBJ2-2; no firm D call. The CDR3 loop spans 15 amino acids. Germline CDR1 is SGHTA and CDR2 is FQGNSA. Trimming took 1 base from V and 4 from J, leaving 10 bases between them. Here the CDR3 reads CASSLGGYPTGELFF. CDR3 nucleotide sequence: TGTGCCAGCAGCTTAGGCGGCTACCCCACCGGGGAGCTGTTTTTT.

The chain has TRBV19 and TRBJ2-7; 8 bases fit TRBD1. The germline V gene has CDR1 LNHDA and CDR2 SQIVND (reference sequence). The V segment lost 5 bases and the J segment 3 bases; nucleotides outside the gene matches: 3. This CDR3 region has 13 residues. The CDR3 DNA reads TGTGCCAGTAGTCCAGGGGGCGTCTACGAGCAGTACTTC. Translation gives CASSPGGVYEQYF.

This chain links TRBV28 with TRBJ1-1, with D uncertain. Germline V lookup: CDR1 MDHEN, CDR2 SYDVKM. V lost 7 bases and J lost 3, with 18 bases in between. CDR3 length equals 15 residues. CDR3 amino acids: CASTLLGSLHTEAFF. In DNA form, the CDR3 reads TGTGCCAGCACACTCCTCGGGAGTCTTCACACTGAAGCTTTCTTT.

J is TRBJ1-1 and V is TRBV21-1. TRBV21-1 is annotated as a pseudogene. The CDR3 has 11 residues. The CDR3 DNA follows: TGTGCCAGCACTCGAGTCACTGAAGCTTTCTTT. The encoded protein is CASTRVTEAFF.

The chain uses TRBV18 and TRBJ2-2, with 7 nucleotides matching TRBD1. Germline V gene lookup returns CDR1 KGHSH and CDR2 LQKENI. This CDR3 contains 14 residues. Trimming removed 4 bases from V and 4 bases from J; junction bases left unmatched: 3. The CDR3: CASSQGARTGELFF. DNA for the CDR3: TGTGCCAGCTCACAGGGGGCGCGCACCGGGGAGCTGTTTTTT.

The chain joins TRBV11-3 to TRBJ2-3, with D possibly TRBD1 on 5 matching bases. This CDR3 spans 15 amino acids. Trimming took off 5 bases at V and 0 bases at J, with 12 bases between the two ends. Germline V lookup: CDR1 SGHNT, CDR2 YENEEA. The CDR3 is CASSGARASTDTQYF. In DNA form, the CDR3 reads TGTGCCAGCAGCGGGGCCCGGGCCAGCACAGATACGCAGTATTTT.

This clone came up a few times. This rearrangement joins TRBV4-3 to TRBJ2-1; D is possibly TRBD2 (6 bases). Germline CDR1 reads LGHNA; CDR2 reads YSLEER. V was clipped by 4 bases and J by 12 bases, with 34 bases between them. The CDR3 is 19 amino acids. The CDR3 coding sequence is TGCGCCAGCAGCCCCAGAGGAGGAGCGGGCCCCCGCCTGGTGGTCGGGCAGTTCTTC. Protein sequence: CASSPRGGAGPRLVVGQFF.